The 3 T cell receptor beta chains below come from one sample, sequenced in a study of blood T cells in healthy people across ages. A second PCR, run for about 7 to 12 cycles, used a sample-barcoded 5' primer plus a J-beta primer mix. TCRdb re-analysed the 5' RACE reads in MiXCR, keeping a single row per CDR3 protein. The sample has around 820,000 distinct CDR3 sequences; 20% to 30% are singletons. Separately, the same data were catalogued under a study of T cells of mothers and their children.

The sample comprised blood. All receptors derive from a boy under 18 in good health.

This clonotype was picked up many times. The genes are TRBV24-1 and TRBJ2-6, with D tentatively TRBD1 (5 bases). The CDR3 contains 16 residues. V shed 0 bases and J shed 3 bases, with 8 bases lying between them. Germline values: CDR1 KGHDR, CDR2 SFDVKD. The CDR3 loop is CATSDLTGDGANVLTF. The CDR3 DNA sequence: TGTGCCACCAGTGATTTGACAGGAGATGGGGCCAACGTCCTGACTTTC.

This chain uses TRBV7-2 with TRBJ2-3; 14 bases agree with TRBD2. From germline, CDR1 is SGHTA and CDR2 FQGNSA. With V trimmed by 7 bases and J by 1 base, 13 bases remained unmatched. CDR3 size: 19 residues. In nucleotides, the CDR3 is TGTGCCAGCACCAAAAACCCGGGACTAGCGGGAGTGGGCACAGATACGCAGTATTTT. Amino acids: CASTKNPGLAGVGTDTQYF.

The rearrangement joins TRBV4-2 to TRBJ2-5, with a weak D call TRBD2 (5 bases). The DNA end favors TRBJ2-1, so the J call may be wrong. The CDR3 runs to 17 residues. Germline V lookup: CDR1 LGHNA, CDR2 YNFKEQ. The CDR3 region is CASSQAQLAGAYNEQFF. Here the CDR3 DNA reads TGTGCCAGCAGCCAAGCTCAACTCGCCGGGGCCTACAATGAGCAGTTCTTC.